This T cell receptor (beta chain) was sequenced in a study of T cell changes during pregnancy in multiple sclerosis. Sequencing was performed with immunoSEQ multiplex PCR; in TCRdb, only in-frame clones are kept and a portion is missing. The sample lists 84,000 or so clones, about 94% occurring once. The V segment lost 8 bases and the J segment 3 bases; nucleotides outside the gene matches: 5. The CDR3 sequence is 14 residues long. Germline loops: CDR1 MNHNY, CDR2 SVGAGI (reference sequence). This sequence joins TRBV6-6 and TRBJ2-5; 11 nucleotides match TRBD2. The sequenced sample was peripheral blood, obtained in the third trimester of pregnancy. The sequence derives from a female donor with multiple sclerosis, enrolled in a pregnancy study. The CDR3, as DNA: TGTGCCAGCGGCGGACTAGCGGGTAAAGAGACCCAGTACTTC. This codes for CASGGLAGKETQYF.